Shown below are 12 T cell receptor beta chains from a single sample sequenced in a study of cytomegalovirus exposure and HLA in healthy donors. The PCR employed 60 Vbeta primers together with 13 Jbeta primers. The data were produced by immunoSEQ multiplex PCR, yet TCRdb's version contains in-frame clones alone and is incomplete. The data show roughly 100,000 clones, with around 70% seen just once and roughly 1.2% held by the top ten. Sequenced: PBMCs. Source of these receptors: a middle-aged man in good health and CMV-seronegative.

This chain joins TRBV9 and TRBJ1-2; 9 bases line up with TRBD1. Germline trimming cut 0 bases from V and 2 bases from J; bases unmatched to any gene: 2. The CDR3 length is 15 residues. Germline loops: CDR1 SGDLS, CDR2 YYNGEE. DNA of the CDR3: TGTGCCAGCAGCGTAGGGGGACAGGGAAACTATGGCTACACCTTC. Amino acid sequence: CASSVGGQGNYGYTF. The full variable domain, completed using reference TRBV9 and TRBJ1-2, is DSGVTQTPKHLITATGQRVTLRCSPRSGDLSVYWYQQSLDQGLQFLIQYYNGEERAKGNILERFSAQQFPDLHSELNLSSLELGDSALYFCASSVGGQGNYGYTFGSGTRLTVV.

V is TRBV4-2 and J is TRBJ2-3; 8 positions agree with TRBD2. Germline V CDR1 and CDR2: LGHNA, YNFKEQ. The CDR3 consists of 15 residues. Trimming at V came to 4 bases and at J to 3 bases, leaving 6 bases not matched to a gene. CDR3 region: CASSRGTRYTDTQYF. The DNA of the CDR3 is TGTGCCAGCAGCCGCGGGACTAGGTATACAGATACGCAGTATTTT.

V usage is TRBV13 and J usage is TRBJ2-7, with D possibly TRBD2 on 6 matching bases. The CDR3 covers 15 residues. Germline loops: CDR1 PRHDT, CDR2 FYEKMQ (reference sequence). Trimming pared 7 bases from V and 2 bases from J, leaving 18 bases between. The CDR3 sequence is CASTPGVRRTYEQYF. The CDR3 DNA follows: TGTGCCAGCACCCCGGGGGTCCGGCGAACCTACGAGCAGTACTTC.

This rearrangement joins TRBV10-2 to TRBJ1-4; D possibly corresponds to TRBD1 (5 bases). Germline V CDR1 and CDR2: WSHSY, SAAADI. The V gene lost 8 bases and the J gene lost 11 bases, with 12 bases spanning the gap. This CDR3 region has 11 residues. CDR3 sequence (DNA): TGCGCCAGCCAGGGCGGTGTGAAACTGTTTTTT. Residues: CASQGGVKLFF.

The rearrangement links TRBV27 to TRBJ2-5; 11 nucleotides agree with TRBD2. The junction had 4 bases not matched to a gene; V was cut back by 6 bases and J by 4 bases. The CDR3 runs 14 residues. The germline V gene has CDR1 MNHEY and CDR2 SMNVEV (reference sequence). The chain's CDR3 is CASRLAGVGETQYF. CDR3 DNA sequence: TGTGCCAGCAGACTAGCGGGAGTCGGAGAGACCCAGTACTTC.

This chain joins TRBV2 and TRBJ1-5; 9 nucleotides line up with TRBD1. V lost 8 bases to trimming and J lost 6 bases; unmatched junction nucleotides: 11. Germline V gives CDR1 SNHLY, CDR2 FYNNEI. This CDR3 region has 15 residues. CDR3 sequence reads: CASHRQGGTGQPQHF. The CDR3 nucleotides read TGTGCCAGCCACCGACAGGGGGGCACAGGTCAGCCCCAGCATTTT.

The sample holds a few counts of this clone. The chain joins TRBV11-2 to TRBJ2-7; 7 bases map to TRBD1. From germline, CDR1 is SGHAT and CDR2 FQNNGV. Trimming took 4 bases from V and 4 from J; bases not matched to a gene: 7. The CDR3 consists of 14 residues. CDR3 loop: CASSSYRGGYEQYF. As DNA, the CDR3 is TGTGCCAGCAGCTCTTACAGGGGTGGATACGAGCAGTACTTC. The full variable domain, completed using reference TRBV11-2 and TRBJ2-7, is EAGVAQSPRYKIIEKRQSVAFWCNPISGHATLYWYQQILGQGPKLLIQFQNNGVVDDSQLPKDRFSAERLKGVDSTLKIQPAKLEDSAVYLCASSSYRGGYEQYFGPGTRLTVT.

The V gene is TRBV5-1, the J gene TRBJ2-1, with D tentatively TRBD2 (5 bases). The CDR3 is 15 amino acids. V lost 4 bases to trimming and J lost 1 base, with 12 bases between them. Germline CDR1 reads SGHRS; CDR2 reads YFSETQ. DNA for the CDR3: TGCGCCAGCAGCCCACTGAGGGTGTCCTACAATGAGCAGTTCTTC. Protein product: CASSPLRVSYNEQFF.

This clone was detected only a few times. The chain combines TRBV18 with TRBJ1-1, with 7 bases aligning to TRBD1. Losses at the gene ends were 3 bases for V and 4 bases for J; bases not matched to a gene: 5. The length of the CDR3 is 14 residues. Germline CDR1 and CDR2: KGHSH and LQKENI. The CDR3 here is CASSPDRARTEAFF. In DNA form, the CDR3 reads TGTGCCAGCTCACCTGACAGGGCGCGCACTGAAGCTTTCTTT.

This chain joins TRBV5-1 and TRBJ1-3; D not certain. CDR3 length: 16 amino acids. The V gene lost 1 base and the J gene lost 0 bases, with 11 bases spanning the gap. The germline V gene encodes CDR1 SGHRS and CDR2 YFSETQ. CDR3 nucleotides: TGCGCCAGCAGCTTGCAAGGGAGAGTCTCTGGAAACACCATATATTTT. Protein sequence: CASSLQGRVSGNTIYF.

The chain employs TRBV2 and TRBJ1-1, with D tentatively TRBD1 (6 bases). Per the germline V gene, CDR1 is SNHLY and CDR2 is FYNNEI. The CDR3 is made up of 15 amino acids. V lost 4 bases, J lost 1 base, and 13 bases lay in between. CDR3 residues: CASSGRTASNTEAFF. In DNA form, the CDR3 reads TGTGCCAGCAGTGGAAGGACAGCTTCGAACACTGAAGCTTTCTTT.

The chain is built from TRBV18 and TRBJ1-4, with D uncertain. V shed 4 bases and J shed 2 bases, with 14 bases lying between them. CDR3 size: 16 residues. Looked up from germline, CDR1 is KGHSH and CDR2 is LQKENI. The CDR3 nucleotides read TGTGCCAGCTCACTAAGGGATCCGGGGACTAATGAAAAACTGTTTTTT. Translated: CASSLRDPGTNEKLFF.